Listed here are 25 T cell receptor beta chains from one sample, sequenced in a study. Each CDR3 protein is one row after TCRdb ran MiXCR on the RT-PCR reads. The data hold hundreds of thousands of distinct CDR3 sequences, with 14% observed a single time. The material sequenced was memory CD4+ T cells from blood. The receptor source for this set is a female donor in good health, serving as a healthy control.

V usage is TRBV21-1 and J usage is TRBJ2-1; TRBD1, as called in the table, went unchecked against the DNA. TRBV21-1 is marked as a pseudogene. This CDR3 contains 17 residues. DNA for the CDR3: TGTGCCAGCAGCAAAGGCTGCCGGGTGAGGTCCTACAATGAGCAGTTCTTC. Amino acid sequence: CASSKGCRVRSYNEQFF.

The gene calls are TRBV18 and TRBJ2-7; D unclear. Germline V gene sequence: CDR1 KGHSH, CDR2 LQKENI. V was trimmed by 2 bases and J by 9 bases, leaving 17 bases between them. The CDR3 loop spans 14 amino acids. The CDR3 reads CASSPNSVLRGQYF. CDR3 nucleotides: TGTGCCAGCTCACCAAACAGCGTACTACGAGGGCAGTACTTC.

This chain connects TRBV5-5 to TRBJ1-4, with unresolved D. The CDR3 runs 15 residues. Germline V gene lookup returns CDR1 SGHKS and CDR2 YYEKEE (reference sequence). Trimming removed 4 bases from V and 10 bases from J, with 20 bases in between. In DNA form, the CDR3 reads TGTGCCAGCAGCCCGAGGCAAGCGGACCGGGGAAAACTGTTTTTT. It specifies CASSPRQADRGKLFF.

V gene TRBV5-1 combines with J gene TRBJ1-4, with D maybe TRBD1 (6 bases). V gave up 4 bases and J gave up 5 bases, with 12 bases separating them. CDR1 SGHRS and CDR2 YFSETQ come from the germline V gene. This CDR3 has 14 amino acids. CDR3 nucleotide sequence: TGCGCCAGCAGCCACGGGACATTGAATGAAAAACTGTTTTTT. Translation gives CASSHGTLNEKLFF.

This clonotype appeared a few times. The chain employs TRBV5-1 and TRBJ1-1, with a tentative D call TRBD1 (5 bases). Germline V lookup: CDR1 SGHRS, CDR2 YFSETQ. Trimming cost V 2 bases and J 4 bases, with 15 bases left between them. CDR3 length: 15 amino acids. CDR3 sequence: CASSLTGFLSTEAFF. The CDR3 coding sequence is TGCGCCAGCAGCTTAACAGGATTTCTATCCACTGAAGCTTTCTTT.

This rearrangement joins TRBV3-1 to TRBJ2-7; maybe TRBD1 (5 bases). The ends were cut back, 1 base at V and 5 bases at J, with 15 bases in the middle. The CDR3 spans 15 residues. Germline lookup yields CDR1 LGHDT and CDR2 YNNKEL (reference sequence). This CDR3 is CASSQVGPPNDEQYF. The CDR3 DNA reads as TGTGCCAGCAGCCAAGTGGGGCCGCCAAACGACGAGCAGTACTTC.

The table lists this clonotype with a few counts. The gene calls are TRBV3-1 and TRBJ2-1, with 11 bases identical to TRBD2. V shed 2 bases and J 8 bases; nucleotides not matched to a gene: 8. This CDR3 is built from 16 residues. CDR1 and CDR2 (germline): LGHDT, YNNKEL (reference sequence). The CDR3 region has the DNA TGTGCCAGCAGCCAAAGATGGCTAGCGGGAGGCGATGAGCAGTTCTTC. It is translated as CASSQRWLAGGDEQFF.

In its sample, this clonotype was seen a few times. The CDR3 coding sequence is TGTGCCAGCAGCTTAGGAACAGGATTTCGTTCACCCCTCCACTTT. Protein product: CASSLGTGFRSPLHF. The rearrangement links TRBV11-2 to TRBJ1-6; weak D call: TRBD1 (5 bases). The germline gives CDR1 SGHAT, CDR2 FQNNGV. The CDR3 covers 15 residues. Trimming removed 1 base at V and 9 bases at J, with 13 bases between.

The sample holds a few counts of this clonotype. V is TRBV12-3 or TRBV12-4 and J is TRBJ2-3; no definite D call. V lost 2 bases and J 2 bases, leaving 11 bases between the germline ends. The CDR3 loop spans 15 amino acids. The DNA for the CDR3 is TGTGCCAGCAGTTTATTATCAGCCTCCACAGATACGCAGTATTTT. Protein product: CASSLLSASTDTQYF.

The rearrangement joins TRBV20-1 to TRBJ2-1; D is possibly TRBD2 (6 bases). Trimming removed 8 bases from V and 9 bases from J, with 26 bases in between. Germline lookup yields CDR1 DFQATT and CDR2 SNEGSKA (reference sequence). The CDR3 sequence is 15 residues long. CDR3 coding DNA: TGCAGTTTGGTTAGCGGCCGTACTGTTACGGGTGAGCAGTTCTTC. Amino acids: CSLVSGRTVTGEQFF.

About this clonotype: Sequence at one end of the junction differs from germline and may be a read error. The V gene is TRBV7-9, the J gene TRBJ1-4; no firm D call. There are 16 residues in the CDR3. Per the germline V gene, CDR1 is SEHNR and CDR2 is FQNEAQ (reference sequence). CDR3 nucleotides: TGTGCCAGCAGCTTAGCGGGCAGGAGCCTTAATGAAAAGCTGTTTTTT. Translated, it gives CASSLAGRSLNEKLFF.

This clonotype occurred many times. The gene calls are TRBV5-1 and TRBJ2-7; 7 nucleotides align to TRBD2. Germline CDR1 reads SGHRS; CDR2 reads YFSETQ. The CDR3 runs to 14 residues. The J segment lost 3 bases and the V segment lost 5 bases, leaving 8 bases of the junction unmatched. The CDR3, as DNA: TGCGCCAGCAGGCGCGCGGGAGAGAGCTACGAGCAGTACTTC. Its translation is CASRRAGESYEQYF. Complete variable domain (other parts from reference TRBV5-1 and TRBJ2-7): KAGVTQTPRYLIKTRGQQVTLSCSPISGHRSVSWYQQTPGQGLQFLFEYFSETQRNKGNFPGRFSGRQFSNSRSEMNVSTLELGDSALYLCASRRAGESYEQYFGPGTRLTVT.

The CDR3 nucleotides are TGTGCCAGCAGCTTAAGTTACGCGGGGGGCTCTGGAAACACCATATATTTT. This translates into CASSLSYAGGSGNTIYF. This chain connects TRBV13 to TRBJ1-3, with D possibly matching TRBD1 (5 bases). V was clipped by 2 bases and J by 0 bases, with 14 bases between them. Per germline, CDR1 PRHDT and CDR2 FYEKMQ (reference sequence). The length of the CDR3 is 17 residues.

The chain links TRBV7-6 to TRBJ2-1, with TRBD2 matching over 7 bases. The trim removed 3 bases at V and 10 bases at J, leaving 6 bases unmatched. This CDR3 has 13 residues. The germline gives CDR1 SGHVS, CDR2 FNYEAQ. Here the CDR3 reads CASSFSGVGEQFF. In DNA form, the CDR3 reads TGTGCCAGCAGCTTCAGCGGGGTAGGGGAGCAGTTCTTC.

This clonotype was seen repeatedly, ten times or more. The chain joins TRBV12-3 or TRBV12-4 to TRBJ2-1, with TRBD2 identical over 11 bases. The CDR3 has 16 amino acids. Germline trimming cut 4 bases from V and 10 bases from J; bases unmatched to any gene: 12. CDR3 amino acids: CASSSGLAVGIREQFF. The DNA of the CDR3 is TGTGCCAGCAGTTCGGGACTAGCGGTGGGCATCCGAGAGCAGTTCTTC.

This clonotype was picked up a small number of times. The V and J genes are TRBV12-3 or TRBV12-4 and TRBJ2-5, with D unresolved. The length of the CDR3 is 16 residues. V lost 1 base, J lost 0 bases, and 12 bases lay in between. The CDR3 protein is CASSLGVGRNQETQYF. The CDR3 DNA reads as TGTGCCAGCAGTTTAGGGGTTGGACGGAACCAAGAGACCCAGTACTTC.

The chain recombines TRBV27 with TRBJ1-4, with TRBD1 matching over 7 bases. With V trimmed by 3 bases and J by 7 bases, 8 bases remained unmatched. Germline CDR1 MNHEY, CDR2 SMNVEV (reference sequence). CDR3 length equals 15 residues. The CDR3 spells CASSLEGQSSEKLFF. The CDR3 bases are TGTGCCAGCAGTTTGGAGGGACAGAGTTCTGAAAAACTGTTTTTT.

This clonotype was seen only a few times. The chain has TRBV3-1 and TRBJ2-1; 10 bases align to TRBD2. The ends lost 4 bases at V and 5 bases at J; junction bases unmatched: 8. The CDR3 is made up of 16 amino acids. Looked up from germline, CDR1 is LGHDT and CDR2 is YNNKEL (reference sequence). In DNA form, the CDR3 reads TGTGCCAGCAGCCTTTTAGCGGGAGGTAGGGACAATGAGCAGTTCTTC. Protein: CASSLLAGGRDNEQFF.

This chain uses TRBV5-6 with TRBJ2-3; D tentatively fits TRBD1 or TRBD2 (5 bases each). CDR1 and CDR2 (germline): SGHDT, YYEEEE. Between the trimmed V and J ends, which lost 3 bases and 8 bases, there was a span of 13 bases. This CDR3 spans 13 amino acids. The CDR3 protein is CASSSRGVGTQYF. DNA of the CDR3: TGTGCCAGCAGCTCGAGGGGAGTCGGTACGCAGTATTTT.

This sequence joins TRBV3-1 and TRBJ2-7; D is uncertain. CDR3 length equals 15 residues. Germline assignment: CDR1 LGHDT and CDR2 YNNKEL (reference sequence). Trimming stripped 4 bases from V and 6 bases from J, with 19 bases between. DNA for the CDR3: TGTGCCAGCAGCCCCCTATCAGGATTGTCGCTCGAGCAGTACTTC. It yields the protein CASSPLSGLSLEQYF.

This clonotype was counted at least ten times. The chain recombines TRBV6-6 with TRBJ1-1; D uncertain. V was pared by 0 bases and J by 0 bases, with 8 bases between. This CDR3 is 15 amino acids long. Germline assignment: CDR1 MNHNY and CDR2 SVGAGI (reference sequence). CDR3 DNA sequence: TGTGCCAGCAGTTACTCGGGGATCATGAACACTGAAGCTTTCTTT. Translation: CASSYSGIMNTEAFF.

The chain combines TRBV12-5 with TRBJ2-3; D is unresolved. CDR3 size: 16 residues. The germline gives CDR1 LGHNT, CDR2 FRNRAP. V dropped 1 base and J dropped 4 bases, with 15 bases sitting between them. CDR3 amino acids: CASGLGLSEHADTQYF. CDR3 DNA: TGTGCTAGTGGTTTGGGTCTTAGTGAACACGCAGATACGCAGTATTTT.

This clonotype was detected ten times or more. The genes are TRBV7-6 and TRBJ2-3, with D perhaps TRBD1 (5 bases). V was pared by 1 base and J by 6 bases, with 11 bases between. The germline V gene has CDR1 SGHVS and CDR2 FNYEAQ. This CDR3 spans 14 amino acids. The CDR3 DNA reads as TGTGCCAGCAGCTTAGGTGTGACAGCTGATACGCAGTATTTT. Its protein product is CASSLGVTADTQYF.

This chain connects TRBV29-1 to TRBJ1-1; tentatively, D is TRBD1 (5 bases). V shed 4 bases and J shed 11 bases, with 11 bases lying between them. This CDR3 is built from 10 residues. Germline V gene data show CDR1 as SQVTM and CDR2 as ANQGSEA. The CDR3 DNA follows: TGCAGCGTTGGAAGGGGCAGTGCTTTCTTT. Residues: CSVGRGSAFF.

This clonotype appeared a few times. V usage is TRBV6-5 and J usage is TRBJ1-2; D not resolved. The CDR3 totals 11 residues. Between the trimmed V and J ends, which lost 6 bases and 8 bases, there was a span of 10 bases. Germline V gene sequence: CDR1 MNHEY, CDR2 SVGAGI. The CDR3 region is CASRRAGGYTF. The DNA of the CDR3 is TGTGCCAGCAGAAGGGCCGGCGGCTACACCTTC.